The clone carrying this TCR beta chain has only one observation. Antigen unknown. These data belong to a study of OX40 agonist ivuxolimab in advanced cancers. Study-wide background: Having had anti-PD-1, anti-PD-L1 or anti-CTLA-4 therapy before was allowed, and 40% to 45% had some. Study findings and constraints: Low normalized T-cell clonal expansion was additionally recorded for some nonresponders. Among T cells, CD8+ cells averaged more expanded clones than CD4+ cells.

Generated by immunoSEQ multiplex PCR, the TCRdb table keeps only in-frame clones and is missing some. The sample lists some 37,000 clones, roughly 80% occurring once. Material: CD4+ or CD8+ T cells sorted from blood, obtained in a trial of the OX40 agonist ivuxolimab. The TCR sequence derives from an adult with an advanced solid tumor such as melanoma, head and neck, liver or kidney cancer.

As DNA, the CDR3 is TGTGCCAGCAGTGACCCAGGGCAGAACACTGAAGCTTTCTTT. Its protein product is CASSDPGQNTEAFF. The chain couples TRBV2 to TRBJ1-1; tentatively, D is TRBD1 (5 bases). The CDR3 contains 14 residues. Trimming took off 3 bases at V and 1 base at J, with 9 bases between the two ends. The germline CDR1 and CDR2 sequences are SNHLY and FYNNEI.